The 5 T cell receptor beta chains in this list originate from one sample, sequenced in a study of identical twins. TCRdb re-derived calls from the 5' RACE reads in MiXCR, one entry per CDR3 protein. The data contain some 210,000 distinct CDR3 sequences, more than 15% of them singletons. The sample was also linked to a second study, of T cells expressing NK-cell markers.

Sequences were obtained from CD8+ T cells sorted from blood. The receptors derive from a woman aged 18-29 years in good health.

This sequence joins TRBV3-1 and TRBJ2-6, with no clear D. Trimming cost V 3 bases and J 0 bases, with 9 bases left between them. CDR3 length equals 16 residues. Germline assignment: CDR1 LGHDT and CDR2 YNNKEL (reference sequence). CDR3 in amino acids: CASSHRDLSGANVLTF. The CDR3 nucleotides read TGTGCCAGCAGCCACCGAGACCTCTCTGGGGCCAACGTCCTGACTTTC.

This clonotype was seen repeatedly, ten times or more. This sequence joins TRBV7-8 and TRBJ2-4; maybe TRBD2 (5 bases). The germline V gene has CDR1 SGHVS and CDR2 FQNEAQ. There are 16 residues in the CDR3. Trimming took 1 base from V and 4 from J, leaving 14 bases between them. CDR3 sequence reads: CASSLGGLAEKNIQYF. CDR3 nucleotide sequence: TGTGCCAGCAGCTTAGGAGGCCTAGCCGAAAAAAACATTCAGTACTTC.

This clonotype has only a few counts. The chain links TRBV3-1 to TRBJ2-1; TRBD2 is a possible D gene (6 bases). This CDR3 contains 17 residues. Germline CDR1 LGHDT, CDR2 YNNKEL (reference sequence). V was shortened by 0 bases and J by 8 bases, with 20 bases between the two germline ends. The chain's CDR3 is CASSQETGLARLDEQFF. The CDR3 DNA follows: TGTGCCAGCAGCCAAGAAACTGGCCTAGCGAGACTCGATGAGCAGTTCTTC.

J is TRBJ2-5 and V is TRBV13, with 10 bases matching TRBD2. Trimming at V came to 0 bases and at J to 7 bases, leaving 11 bases not matched to a gene. This CDR3 comprises 17 residues. Germline V CDR1 and CDR2: PRHDT, FYEKMQ (reference sequence). The CDR3 coding sequence is TGTGCCAGCAGCTTAGGCCTAGCGGGGGCCTCCCTGGGGACCCAGTACTTC. Protein product: CASSLGLAGASLGTQYF.

This clonotype showed up just a few times. This chain uses TRBV4-2 with TRBJ2-1; D is tentatively TRBD1 or TRBD2 (5 bases each). The germline gives CDR1 LGHNA, CDR2 YNFKEQ. The CDR3 is 12 amino acids. V was cut by 3 bases and J by 9 bases, with 9 bases left in between. In nucleotides, the CDR3 is TGTGCCAGCAGCCAGGGGGAGAGTGAGCAGTTCTTC. Its translation is CASSQGESEQFF.